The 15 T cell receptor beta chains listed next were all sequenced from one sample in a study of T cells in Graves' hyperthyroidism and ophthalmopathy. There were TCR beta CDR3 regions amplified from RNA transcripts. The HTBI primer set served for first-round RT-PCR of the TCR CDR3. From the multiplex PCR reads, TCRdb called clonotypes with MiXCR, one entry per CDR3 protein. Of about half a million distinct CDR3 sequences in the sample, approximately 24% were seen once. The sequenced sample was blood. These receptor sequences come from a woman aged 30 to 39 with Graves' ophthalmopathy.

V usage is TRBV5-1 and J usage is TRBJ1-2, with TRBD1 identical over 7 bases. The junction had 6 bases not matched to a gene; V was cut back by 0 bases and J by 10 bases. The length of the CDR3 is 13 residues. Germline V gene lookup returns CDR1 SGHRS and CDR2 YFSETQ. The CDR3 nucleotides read TGCGCCAGCAGCTTGGTGGTGACAGGGCACTACACCTTC. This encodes CASSLVVTGHYTF. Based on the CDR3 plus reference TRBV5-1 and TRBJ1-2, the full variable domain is KAGVTQTPRYLIKTRGQQVTLSCSPISGHRSVSWYQQTPGQGLQFLFEYFSETQRNKGNFPGRFSGRQFSNSRSEMNVSTLELGDSALYLCASSLVVTGHYTFGSGTRLTVV.

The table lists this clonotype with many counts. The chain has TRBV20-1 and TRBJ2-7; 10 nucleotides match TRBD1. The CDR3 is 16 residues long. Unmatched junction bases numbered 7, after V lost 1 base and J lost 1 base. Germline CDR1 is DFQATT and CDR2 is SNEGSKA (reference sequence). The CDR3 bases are TGCAGTGCTAGAGGCCATAGGGACAGGGGATCCTACGAGCAGTACTTC. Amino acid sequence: CSARGHRDRGSYEQYF.

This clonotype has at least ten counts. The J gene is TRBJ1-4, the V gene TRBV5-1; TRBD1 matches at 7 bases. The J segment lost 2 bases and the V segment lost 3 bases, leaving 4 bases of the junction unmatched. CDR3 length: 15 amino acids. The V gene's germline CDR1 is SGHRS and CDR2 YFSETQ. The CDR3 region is CASSSSTGTNEKLFF. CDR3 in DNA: TGCGCCAGCAGCTCCTCGACAGGGACTAATGAAAAACTGTTTTTT.

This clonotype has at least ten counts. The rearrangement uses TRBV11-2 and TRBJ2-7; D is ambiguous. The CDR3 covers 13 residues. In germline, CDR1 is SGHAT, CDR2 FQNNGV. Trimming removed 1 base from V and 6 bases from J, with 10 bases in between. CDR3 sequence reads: CASSLGVPREQYF. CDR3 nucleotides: TGTGCCAGCAGCTTAGGGGTACCCCGCGAGCAGTACTTC.

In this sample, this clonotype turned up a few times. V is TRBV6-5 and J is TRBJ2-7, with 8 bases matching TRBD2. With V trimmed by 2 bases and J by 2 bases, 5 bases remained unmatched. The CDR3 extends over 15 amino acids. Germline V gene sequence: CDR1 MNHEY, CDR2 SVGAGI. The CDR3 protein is CASSYAVAGPYEQYF. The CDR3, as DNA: TGTGCCAGCAGTTACGCGGTAGCGGGACCCTACGAGCAGTACTTC.

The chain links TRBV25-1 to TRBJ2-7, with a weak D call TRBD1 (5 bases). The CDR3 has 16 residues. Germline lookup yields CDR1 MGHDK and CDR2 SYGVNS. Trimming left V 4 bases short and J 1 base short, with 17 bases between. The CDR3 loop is CASSAPLLQGSYEQYF. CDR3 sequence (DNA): TGTGCCAGCAGTGCCCCTTTACTTCAGGGATCCTACGAGCAGTACTTC.

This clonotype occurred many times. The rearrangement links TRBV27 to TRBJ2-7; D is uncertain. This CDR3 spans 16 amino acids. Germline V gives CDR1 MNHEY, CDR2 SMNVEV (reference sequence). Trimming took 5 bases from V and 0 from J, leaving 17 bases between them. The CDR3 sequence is CASSTPTRDISYEQYF. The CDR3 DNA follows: TGTGCCAGCAGTACCCCTACCAGAGACATCTCCTACGAGCAGTACTTC.

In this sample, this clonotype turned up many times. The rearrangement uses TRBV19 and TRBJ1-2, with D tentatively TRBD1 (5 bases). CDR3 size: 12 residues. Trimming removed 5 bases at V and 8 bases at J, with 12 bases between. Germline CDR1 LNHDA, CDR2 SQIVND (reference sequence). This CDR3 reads CASSPQGWGYTF. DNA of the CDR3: TGTGCCAGTAGTCCCCAGGGTTGGGGCTACACCTTC. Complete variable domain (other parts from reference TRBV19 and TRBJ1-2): DGGITQSPKYLFRKEGQNVTLSCEQNLNHDAMYWYRQDPGQGLRLIYYSQIVNDFQKGDIAEGYSVSREKKESFPLTVTSAQKNPTAFYLCASSPQGWGYTFGSGTRLTVV.

In nucleotides, the CDR3 is TGTGCCAGCAGTGGACTTAGCAATCAGCCCCAGCATTTT. Translating it yields CASSGLSNQPQHF. The V call is TRBV6-1, the J call TRBJ1-5; D not certain. Germline lookup yields CDR1 MNHNS and CDR2 SASEGT. Trimming removed 4 bases at V and 0 bases at J, with 4 bases between. This CDR3 has 13 residues.

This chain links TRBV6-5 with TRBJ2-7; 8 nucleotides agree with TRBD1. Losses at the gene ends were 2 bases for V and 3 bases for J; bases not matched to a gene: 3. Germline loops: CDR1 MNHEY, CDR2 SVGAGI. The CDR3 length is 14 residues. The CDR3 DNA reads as TGTGCCAGCAGTTACCTTGGACAGGGCTACGAGCAGTACTTC. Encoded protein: CASSYLGQGYEQYF.

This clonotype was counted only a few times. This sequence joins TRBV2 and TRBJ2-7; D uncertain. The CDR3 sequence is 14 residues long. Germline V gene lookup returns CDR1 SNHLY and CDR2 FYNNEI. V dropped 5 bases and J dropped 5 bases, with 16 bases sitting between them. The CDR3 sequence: CASSPYLPPNEQYF. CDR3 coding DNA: TGTGCCAGCAGTCCGTACCTACCTCCTAACGAGCAGTACTTC.

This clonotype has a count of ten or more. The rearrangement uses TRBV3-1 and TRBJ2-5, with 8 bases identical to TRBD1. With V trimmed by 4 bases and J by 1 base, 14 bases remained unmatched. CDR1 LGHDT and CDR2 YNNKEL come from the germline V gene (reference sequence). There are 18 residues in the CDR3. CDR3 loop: CASSRSTGRGHSQETQYF. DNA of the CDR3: TGTGCCAGCAGCCGCTCGACGGGCAGGGGGCACTCCCAAGAGACCCAGTACTTC.

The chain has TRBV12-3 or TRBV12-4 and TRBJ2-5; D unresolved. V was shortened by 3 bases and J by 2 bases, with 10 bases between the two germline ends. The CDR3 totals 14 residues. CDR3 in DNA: TGTGCCAGCAGTTTTAAGGGTGGGCAAGAGACCCAGTACTTC. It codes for CASSFKGGQETQYF.

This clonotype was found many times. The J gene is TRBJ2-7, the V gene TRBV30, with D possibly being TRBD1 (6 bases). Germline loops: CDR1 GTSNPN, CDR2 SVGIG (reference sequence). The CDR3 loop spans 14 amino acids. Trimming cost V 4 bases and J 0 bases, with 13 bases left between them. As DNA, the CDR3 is TGTGCCTGGACCATAAGGGGGATCTCCTACGAGCAGTACTTC. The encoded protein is CAWTIRGISYEQYF.

The CDR3 coding sequence is TGTGCTAGCAGACGTTTGATGGGCTCCCACACTGAAGCTTTCTTT. Its translation: CASRRLMGSHTEAFF. The rearrangement joins TRBV12-5 to TRBJ1-1; D not resolved. With 9 bases removed from V and 3 bases from J, the gap between germline ends came to 20 bases. Germline loops: CDR1 LGHNT, CDR2 FRNRAP. This CDR3 is built from 15 residues.